The next 26 T cell receptor beta chains were all read from a single sample in a study of Ad26.COV2.S vaccination and SARS-CoV-2 variants. Sample treatment: roughly 20 received Ad26.COV2.S at low or high dose, single or two shots; 5 received placebo; per-sample allocation not given. Repertoires come from day 63 after the first vaccine or placebo injection. Sequenced by immunoSEQ multiplex PCR; TCRdb stores in-frame clones only, minus some. The data contain fewer than 500,000 clones, 75% to 95% of them singletons. The sample in question was peripheral blood, obtained in a trial of Ad26.COV2.S vaccine versus placebo. Receptors originate from a person between 18 and 65 years old who received the Ad26.COV2.S COVID-19 vaccine or a placebo.

The rearrangement joins TRBV19 to TRBJ1-1; D is uncertain. The CDR3 spans 14 residues. Trimming cost V 3 bases and J 1 base, with 9 bases left between them. The V gene's germline CDR1 is LNHDA and CDR2 SQIVND (reference sequence). The CDR3 nucleotides read TGTGCCAGTAGTATTGGGGAGGGGAACACTGAAGCTTTCTTT. This encodes CASSIGEGNTEAFF.

The rearrangement links TRBV3-1 (or the pseudogene TRBV3-2) to TRBJ2-7; 9 bases align to TRBD2. Trimming took 0 bases from V and 1 from J; bases not matched to a gene: 7. The CDR3 spans 17 residues. Germline CDR1 and CDR2: LGHDT and YNNKEL (reference sequence). CDR3 amino acids: CASSQDTASGVSYEQYF. CDR3 nucleotides: TGTGCCAGCAGCCAAGATACCGCTAGCGGGGTATCCTACGAGCAGTACTTC.

The rearrangement uses TRBV12-3 or TRBV12-4 and TRBJ2-5; D tentatively reads TRBD1 or TRBD2 (5 bases each). V was pared by 8 bases and J by 7 bases, with 14 bases between. The CDR3 covers 12 residues. CDR3 in amino acids: CASGTSRWTQYF. The CDR3 nucleotides are TGTGCCAGCGGGACGAGTCGGTGGACCCAGTACTTC.

This sequence joins TRBV4-1 and TRBJ2-7; 8 bases are a match to TRBD2. The V segment lost 1 base and the J segment 1 base; nucleotides outside the gene matches: 6. Germline values: CDR1 MGHRA, CDR2 YSYEKL. The CDR3 is 16 residues long. CDR3 DNA sequence: TGCGCCAGCAGCCAAGCTGCCGGGAGGGGGTCCTACGAGCAGTACTTC. This gives the protein CASSQAAGRGSYEQYF.

The chain is built from TRBV27 and TRBJ2-1; 7 bases map to TRBD2. The CDR3 is made up of 16 amino acids. Germline CDR1 reads MNHEY; CDR2 reads SMNVEV (reference sequence). V was pared by 3 bases and J by 3 bases, with 8 bases of the junction left unmatched. Here the CDR3 reads CASSLRWEGHYNEQFF. In nucleotides, the CDR3 is TGTGCCAGCAGTTTGCGTTGGGAGGGCCACTACAATGAGCAGTTCTTC.

The chain is built from TRBV9 and TRBJ2-1; TRBD2 matches at 13 bases. The CDR3 has 15 residues. V shed 0 bases and J 9 bases; nucleotides not matched to a gene: 3. CDR1 is SGDLS, CDR2 YYNGEE, per germline. The CDR3 spells CASSVELAGGGEQFF. DNA of the CDR3: TGTGCCAGCAGCGTAGAACTAGCGGGAGGGGGTGAGCAGTTCTTC.

The chain carries TRBV4-3 and TRBJ2-1, with 13 bases aligning to TRBD2. The J segment lost 10 bases and the V segment lost 0 bases, leaving 9 bases of the junction unmatched. Germline lookup yields CDR1 LGHNA and CDR2 YSLEER. The CDR3 runs to 17 residues. The CDR3 is CASSQDRLAGGQVEQFF. DNA for the CDR3: TGCGCCAGCAGCCAAGATAGACTAGCGGGAGGCCAGGTGGAGCAGTTCTTC.

The chain links TRBV19 to TRBJ2-2; TRBD2 agrees at 7 bases. The CDR3 is 15 residues long. V gave up 5 bases and J gave up 0 bases; unmatched junction bases: 3. Germline CDR1 is LNHDA and CDR2 is SQIVND (reference sequence). CDR3 protein: CASSPSGTNTGELFF. The CDR3 nucleotides read TGTGCCAGTAGTCCTAGCGGAACGAACACCGGGGAGCTGTTTTTT. Using reference TRBV19 and TRBJ2-2 for the parts outside the CDR3, the full variable domain is DGGITQSPKYLFRKEGQNVTLSCEQNLNHDAMYWYRQDPGQGLRLIYYSQIVNDFQKGDIAEGYSVSREKKESFPLTVTSAQKNPTAFYLCASSPSGTNTGELFFGEGSRLTVL.

The chain links TRBV6-5 to TRBJ1-2, with a possible D match to TRBD1 (5 bases). The CDR3 is 12 amino acids. Germline CDR1 is MNHEY and CDR2 is SVGAGI. Trimming shortened V by 6 bases and J by 5 bases, and 10 bases separated the two germline ends. The CDR3 here is CASSWDRYGYTF. CDR3 sequence (DNA): TGTGCCAGCAGCTGGGACCGTTATGGCTACACCTTC.

This chain connects TRBV10-3 to TRBJ2-7, with TRBD2 matching over 10 bases. Germline V gene sequence: CDR1 ENHRY, CDR2 SYGVKD. This CDR3 contains 15 residues. With 2 bases clipped from V and 2 bases from J, the junction kept 3 bases outside the gene matches. CDR3 residues: CAISETSGTPYEQYF. The CDR3 DNA follows: TGTGCCATCAGTGAGACTAGCGGGACTCCCTACGAGCAGTACTTC.

In DNA, the CDR3 is TGTGCCAGCAGTCCAAGCCCACACCCCGGCGGGACTGAAGCTTTCTTT. Translating gives CASSPSPHPGGTEAFF. The genes are TRBV7-8 and TRBJ1-1, with unresolved D. From germline, CDR1 is SGHVS and CDR2 FQNEAQ. V lost 6 bases to trimming and J lost 5 bases, with 22 bases between them. The CDR3 spans 16 residues.

The V gene is TRBV7-9, the J gene TRBJ2-7, with D perhaps matching TRBD2 (5 bases). The CDR3 has 13 amino acids. Trimming pared 6 bases from V and 1 base from J, leaving 10 bases between. Germline-derived CDR1 and CDR2 are SEHNR and FQNEAQ (reference sequence). The CDR3 is CASSFSVSYEQYF. In DNA, the CDR3 is TGTGCCAGCAGTTTTAGCGTATCCTACGAGCAGTACTTC.

V usage is TRBV4-3 and J usage is TRBJ1-2; D not certain. The CDR3 runs to 16 residues. Germline CDR1 reads LGHNA; CDR2 reads YSLEER. V gave up 1 base and J gave up 4 bases, with 16 bases separating them. The CDR3 protein is CASSQVAETRSYGYTF. DNA for the CDR3: TGCGCCAGCAGCCAAGTGGCCGAGACTCGGTCCTATGGCTACACCTTC.

The J gene is TRBJ1-6, the V gene TRBV28; D might be TRBD1 (6 bases). V lost 1 base to trimming and J lost 10 bases, with 11 bases between them. This CDR3 has 14 residues. CDR1 is MDHEN and CDR2 is SYDVKM in the germline V gene. The CDR3 nucleotides are TGTGCCAGCAGTTTATCAGGGGAAGAATCACCCCTCCACTTT. It translates to CASSLSGEESPLHF.

V and J are TRBV5-6 and TRBJ2-3; D might be TRBD2 (5 bases). Looked up from germline, CDR1 is SGHDT and CDR2 is YYEEEE. The CDR3 runs 15 residues. Trimming took 1 base from V and 1 from J, leaving 10 bases between them. The CDR3 coding sequence is TGTGCCAGCAGCTTGATAGGTAGCGGCACAGATACGCAGTATTTT. This translates into CASSLIGSGTDTQYF.

V and J are TRBV6-5 and TRBJ2-7; 12 nucleotides match TRBD2. V lost 2 bases, J lost 5 bases, and 7 bases stayed unmatched. Germline V gene data show CDR1 as MNHEY and CDR2 as SVGAGI. The CDR3 is 16 amino acids. This CDR3 is CASSYILAGGPDEQYF. The DNA for the CDR3 is TGTGCCAGCAGTTACATCCTAGCGGGAGGGCCGGACGAGCAGTACTTC.

The chain couples TRBV4-3 to TRBJ2-4; 9 bases fit TRBD1. The CDR3 is 15 residues long. The V segment lost 0 bases and the J segment 8 bases; nucleotides outside the gene matches: 5. Germline-derived CDR1 and CDR2 are LGHNA and YSLEER. The CDR3 loop reads CASSQDEGQGDIQYF. CDR3 coding DNA: TGCGCCAGCAGCCAAGATGAGGGACAGGGTGACATTCAGTACTTC.

This chain uses TRBV6-5 with TRBJ2-7; 8 nucleotides match TRBD2. CDR1 is MNHEY, CDR2 SVGAGI, per germline. The CDR3 is 15 residues long. Trimming at V came to 2 bases and at J to 0 bases, leaving 3 bases not matched to a gene. For the CDR3, the DNA is TGTGCCAGCAGTTACACTAGCGGACACTCCTACGAGCAGTACTTC. Its protein is CASSYTSGHSYEQYF.

The sample holds one count of this clone. The chain uses TRBV2 and TRBJ2-1; D unresolved. Germline V CDR1 and CDR2: SNHLY, FYNNEI. The CDR3 is 14 amino acids. V was trimmed by 3 bases and J by 2 bases, leaving 8 bases between them. In nucleotides, the CDR3 is TGTGCCAGCAGTGAGGTGTCCCCCTACAATGAGCAGTTCTTC. It translates to CASSEVSPYNEQFF.

CDR3 coding DNA: TGTGCCACCAGTGAGGGGGGAGGGGCTAGCAATGAGCAGTTCTTC. Amino acid sequence: CATSEGGGASNEQFF. This sequence joins TRBV24-1 and TRBJ2-1, with TRBD2 matching over 7 bases. The germline V gene has CDR1 KGHDR and CDR2 SFDVKD. The CDR3 sequence is 15 residues long. The junction had 8 bases not matched to a gene; V was cut back by 4 bases and J by 6 bases.

The count of this clone is one. CDR3 protein: CASSAEDGDYGYTF. The CDR3 DNA follows: TGTGCCAGCAGCGCTGAGGACGGGGACTATGGCTACACCTTC. The chain recombines TRBV7-9 with TRBJ1-2; D is undetermined. Germline lookup yields CDR1 SEHNR and CDR2 FQNEAQ (reference sequence). The germline V and J ends were trimmed by 5 bases and 3 bases, with 13 bases remaining between them. The CDR3 extends over 14 amino acids.

The chain employs TRBV12-3 or TRBV12-4 and TRBJ1-3; D is ambiguous. The CDR3 length is 13 residues. V gave up 8 bases and J gave up 0 bases, with 8 bases separating them. This CDR3 reads CASRVISGNTIYF. DNA of the CDR3: TGTGCCAGCCGGGTCATCTCTGGAAACACCATATATTTT.

V gene TRBV7-9 combines with J gene TRBJ2-4, with D uncertain. CDR3 length equals 11 residues. CDR1 is SEHNR and CDR2 is FQNEAQ in the germline V gene (reference sequence). V dropped 5 bases and J dropped 9 bases, with 8 bases sitting between them. CDR3 DNA: TGTGCCAGCAGCCACGAGGTCATTCAGTACTTC. Translated, it gives CASSHEVIQYF.

This clone has a single count. The chain is built from TRBV18 and TRBJ1-1; D is undetermined. The V end lost 1 base, the J end lost 8 bases, and 11 bases lay between the germline ends. CDR1 is KGHSH, CDR2 LQKENI, per germline. This CDR3 comprises 13 residues. CDR3 sequence (DNA): TGTGCCAGCTCACCACAAAATGAGCAGGAAGCTTTCTTT. Translated: CASSPQNEQEAFF.

This chain connects TRBV21-1 to TRBJ2-2; TRBD2 was called by the table and not checked on the DNA. TRBV21-1 is marked as a pseudogene. CDR3 length: 12 residues. The CDR3 is CASTKASGELFF. The CDR3 DNA follows: TGTGCCAGCACGAAAGCCTCGGGGGAGCTGTTTTTT.

The chain carries TRBV29-1 and TRBJ1-2; unclear D gene. This CDR3 comprises 14 residues. Germline assignment: CDR1 SQVTM and CDR2 ANQGSEA. The CDR3 nucleotides read TGCAGTACCTATGGTGGGGAACTCGGCTATGGCTACACCTTC. Its translation is CSTYGGELGYGYTF.